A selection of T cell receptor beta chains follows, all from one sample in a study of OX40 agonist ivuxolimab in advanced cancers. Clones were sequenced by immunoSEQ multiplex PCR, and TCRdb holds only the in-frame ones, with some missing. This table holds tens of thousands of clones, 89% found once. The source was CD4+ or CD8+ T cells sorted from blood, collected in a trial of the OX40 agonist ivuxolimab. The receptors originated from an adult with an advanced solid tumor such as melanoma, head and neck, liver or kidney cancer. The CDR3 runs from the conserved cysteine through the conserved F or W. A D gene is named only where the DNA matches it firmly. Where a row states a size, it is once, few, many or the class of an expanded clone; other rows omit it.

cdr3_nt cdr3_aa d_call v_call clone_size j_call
TGCAGCGTTTGGGGGAAACCTGAAGCTTTCTTT CSVWGKPEAFF NA TRBV29-1 NA TRBJ1-1
TGTGCCATCAGCCCGGGACTAGCGGGGGGACAAGGCGAGCAGTACTTC CAISPGLAGGQGEQYF TRBD2 TRBV10-3 NA TRBJ2-7
TGTGCCAGCAGTGAACTTCGACGAGAGACCCAGTACTTC CASSELRRETQYF NA TRBV2 once TRBJ2-5
TGTGCCTGGAGTATCGGGGGAGGCACAGATACGCAGTATTTT CAWSIGGGTDTQYF NA TRBV30 NA TRBJ2-3
TGTGCCAGCTCACCAGGACTAGCGGGAGCAGATACGCAGTATTTT CASSPGLAGADTQYF TRBD2 TRBV18 NA TRBJ2-3
TGTGCCAGCACTACAGGGTTTCAAGGCTACACCTTC CASTTGFQGYTF NA TRBV6-5 NA TRBJ1-2
TGTGCCAGCAGCAATCAACCGGGACTAGCGGAGATAAGCACAGATACGCAGTATTTT CASSNQPGLAEISTDTQYF TRBD2 TRBV7-9 NA TRBJ2-3
TGCGCCAGCAGCTTTGGAGAGAACACTGAAGCTTTCTTT CASSFGENTEAFF NA TRBV5-1 NA TRBJ1-1
TGTGCCATCAGTGAGAAGCCGGCATCCTACACTGAAGCTTTCTTC CAISEKPASYTEAFF NA TRBV10-3 NA TRBJ1-1
TGCGCCAGCAGCCAAGGACTAGCGGGAGGGATCTATGAGCAGTTCTTC CASSQGLAGGIYEQFF TRBD2 TRBV4-1 NA TRBJ2-1
TGTGCCAGCAGTTTAGAGGGAGGGGGATATGGGGCCAACGTCCTGACTTTC CASSLEGGGYGANVLTF NA TRBV27 NA TRBJ2-6
TGTGCCAGTGGAGCGGGACTTCTCACAGATACGCAGTATTTT CASGAGLLTDTQYF TRBD2 TRBV19 NA TRBJ2-3
TGTGCCAGCAGCTACCGACTAGCGGGCGCCGGCTACGAGCAGTACTTC CASSYRLAGAGYEQYF TRBD2 TRBV7-2 NA TRBJ2-7
TGTGCCAGCCGGAAGCTAGGGACTAGCGAACAGACCCAGTACTTC CASRKLGTSEQTQYF TRBD2 TRBV11-2 once TRBJ2-5
TGTGCCAGCAGCCCCTATACAGAGGGGGATGGCTACACCTTC CASSPYTEGDGYTF NA TRBV7-6 NA TRBJ1-2
TGCGCCAGCAGCTTACAGGATAACATGAACACTGAAGCTTTCTTT CASSLQDNMNTEAFF NA TRBV5-1 NA TRBJ1-1
TGCGCCAGCAGCCAAGGACAGGGACCGAGCTCCTACGAGCAGTACTTC CASSQGQGPSSYEQYF TRBD1 TRBV4-1 NA TRBJ2-7
TGTGCCAGCAGTTCGACACCCCGGGGGGGCTACACCTTC CASSSTPRGGYTF NA TRBV27 NA TRBJ1-2
TGTGCCATCTCGGGACTAGCGGGCCGCACAGATACGCAGTATTTT CAISGLAGRTDTQYF TRBD2 TRBV6-1 NA TRBJ2-3
TGTGCCAGCAGCTTAGGAGAGGGGCTCCCAAGGGGTAATTCACCCCTCCACTTT CASSLGEGLPRGNSPLHF NA TRBV7-7 NA TRBJ1-6
TGTGCCAGCAGTTTTAGCGGGAGCTACGAGCAGTACTTC CASSFSGSYEQYF TRBD2 TRBV2 NA TRBJ2-7
TGTGCCAGTAGCCGGAAGGGGGGCGGGTATGGCTACACCTTC CASSRKGGGYGYTF NA TRBV19 NA TRBJ1-2
TGTGCCAGCAGCGTAGGGCCAGGGGATGGCTACACCTTC CASSVGPGDGYTF NA TRBV9 few TRBJ1-2
TGCAGCGTTGGGGGACAGTTGAATGAAAAACTGTTTTTT CSVGGQLNEKLFF TRBD1 TRBV29-1 NA TRBJ1-4
TGTGCCAGTAGTATAAGCCCGACAGGGGCGAAGACGGAGGCTTTCTTT CASSISPTGAKTEAFF TRBD1 TRBV19 NA TRBJ1-1
TGCAGCGTTGGGTCGGGCAGGGGGGATCCTAACTATGGCTACACCTTC CSVGSGRGDPNYGYTF TRBD1 TRBV29-1 NA TRBJ1-2
TGCGCCAGCAGCTTGGCCATGGGGACCTACGAGCAGTACTTC CASSLAMGTYEQYF NA TRBV5-1 NA TRBJ2-7
TGTGCCAGCAGCTTAGGGGGGACTGGAAACACCATATATTTT CASSLGGTGNTIYF NA TRBV7-9 NA TRBJ1-3
TGTGCCATCAGTGATAGCTACGAGCAGTACTTC CAISDSYEQYF NA TRBV10-3 NA TRBJ2-7